This entry lists 10 T cell receptor beta chains sequenced from one sample in a study of shared clonotypes between healthy human individuals. The data were produced by immunoSEQ multiplex PCR, yet TCRdb's version contains in-frame clones alone and is incomplete. In the table there are 300,000 or so clones, roughly 70% of which are singletons. Sequencing was performed on memory CD4+ T cells sorted from blood. Subset defined: CD45RA-negative fraction. These receptors all stem from a man between 25 and 39 years old in good health.

This clone appeared a single time. The chain has TRBV18 and TRBJ1-2, with TRBD1 as a possible D gene (5 bases). CDR1 KGHSH and CDR2 LQKENI come from the germline V gene. CDR3 size: 13 residues. V was shortened by 2 bases and J by 2 bases, with 6 bases between the two germline ends. In nucleotides, the CDR3 is TGTGCCAGCTCACCAACAGGCAACTATGGCTACACCTTC. It yields the protein CASSPTGNYGYTF.

V usage is TRBV2 and J usage is TRBJ2-7; no clear D gene. Germline lookup yields CDR1 SNHLY and CDR2 FYNNEI. V lost 2 bases and J lost 0, with 8 bases in between. The CDR3 is 14 residues long. DNA for the CDR3: TGTGCCAGCAGTGAAACTGGCAGCTCCTACGAGCAGTACTTC. Residues: CASSETGSSYEQYF.

This clone was observed at least ten times. The genes are TRBV15 and TRBJ1-4, with a tentative D call TRBD1 (6 bases). The CDR3 has 14 residues. V was clipped by 4 bases and J by 8 bases, with 14 bases between them. Germline assignment: CDR1 LNHNV and CDR2 YYDKDF (reference sequence). CDR3 residues: CATSTGQINEKLFF. In DNA form, the CDR3 reads TGTGCCACCAGCACCGGACAGATAAACGAAAAACTGTTTTTT.

The chain is built from TRBV9 and TRBJ1-1; TRBD1 aligns across 7 bases. Germline CDR1 SGDLS, CDR2 YYNGEE. J gave up 3 bases and V 0 bases, and 2 bases lay outside the gene matches. The CDR3 runs 14 residues. CDR3 DNA sequence: TGTGCCAGCAGCGTAGGAGGGGGCTACACTGAAGCTTTCTTT. This translates into CASSVGGGYTEAFF.

The chain combines TRBV2 with TRBJ2-1, with 7 nucleotides matching TRBD1. The CDR3 is made up of 14 amino acids. The V gene end was trimmed by 6 bases and the J gene end by 9 bases; junction bases not matched to a gene: 11. Germline lookup yields CDR1 SNHLY and CDR2 FYNNEI. The CDR3 is CASREQGPTFEQFF. In DNA, the CDR3 is TGTGCCAGCAGAGAACAGGGGCCGACGTTTGAGCAGTTCTTC.

This clone was seen a few times. The genes are TRBV23-1 and TRBJ1-2; D not certain. TRBV23-1 is sorted into the ORF group, with uncertain function. The CDR3 runs to 17 residues. The germline V and J ends were trimmed by 4 bases and 7 bases, with 25 bases remaining between them. CDR3 in amino acids: CASSRPGSGECQSGYTF. The CDR3 coding sequence is TGCGCCAGCAGTCGTCCTGGGTCAGGAGAATGTCAGAGTGGCTACACCTTC.

This clone was detected only a few times. The V call is TRBV7-6, the J call TRBJ2-1, with a possible D match to TRBD2 (6 bases). The V end was cut by 1 base, the J end by 9 bases, with 16 bases between. The germline V gene encodes CDR1 SGHVS and CDR2 FNYEAQ. The CDR3 consists of 15 residues. CDR3 nucleotide sequence: TGTGCCAGCAGCTTAGTTGTCGCGGAGGGTCCTGAGCAGTTCTTC. It yields the protein CASSLVVAEGPEQFF.

The gene calls are TRBV5-4 and TRBJ2-5; 9 bases agree with TRBD1. The V gene's germline CDR1 is SGHNT and CDR2 YYREEE (reference sequence). After removal of 5 bases from V and 5 bases from J, the junction contained 10 bases not matched to a gene. The CDR3 consists of 15 residues. CDR3 DNA sequence: TGTGCCAGCAGGCGTGTTACAGGGGGCCAGGAGACCCAGTACTTC. Residues: CASRRVTGGQETQYF.

The chain couples TRBV19 to TRBJ1-5, with D perhaps matching TRBD1 (5 bases). Germline V lookup: CDR1 LNHDA, CDR2 SQIVND (reference sequence). CDR3 length equals 14 residues. Trimming cost V 8 bases and J 5 bases, with 16 bases left between them. The CDR3 sequence: CASRGGEEDQPQHF. Here the CDR3 DNA reads TGTGCCAGTCGAGGAGGGGAAGAGGATCAGCCCCAGCATTTT. The full variable domain, in which reference TRBV19 and TRBJ1-5 provide the parts outside the CDR3, is DGGITQSPKYLFRKEGQNVTLSCEQNLNHDAMYWYRQDPGQGLRLIYYSQIVNDFQKGDIAEGYSVSREKKESFPLTVTSAQKNPTAFYLCASRGGEEDQPQHFGDGTRLSIL.

This clone appeared a few times. CDR3 protein: CASSLQREAPQFF. CDR3 bases: TGTGCCAGCAGTTTACAGCGGGAGGCCCCCCAGTTCTTC. This chain uses TRBV27 with TRBJ2-1; TRBD2 agrees at 9 bases. Germline lookup yields CDR1 MNHEY and CDR2 SMNVEV (reference sequence). This CDR3 is 13 amino acids long. Trimming removed 2 bases from V and 13 bases from J; junction bases left unmatched: 6.